The 30 T cell receptor beta chains reported below all come from one sample, sequenced in a study of post-analysis software for immune sequencing data (dated by TCRdb to between 2014 and 2017). For these TCRs, the target antigens are not known. Study-wide conclusions, independent of this receptor: Roughly 5 TRBV segments, including TRBV5-6, TRBV5-1 and TRBV20-1, were significantly more frequent in patients than controls.

The protocol used for the library was PCR. TCRdb records Illumina HiSeq 2500 as the sequencer. To reduce PCR and sequencing biases, unique molecular identifiers were built into the TCR beta cDNA libraries. TCRdb reprocessing: public reads trimmed at Q25 with fastp, clones called with MiXCR, in-frame beta chains kept. For every CDR3 protein sequence, its rows merge into one entry that carries the most common genes and DNA. The sample table holds about 500,000 distinct CDR3 sequences, of which under 55% were seen once. 9% to 13% of the sample comes from the top ten. Sequenced: blood. These receptors were taken from a girl under 18 with multiple sclerosis.

The sample holds a few counts of this clonotype. The chain links TRBV29-1 to TRBJ2-3; 10 bases are shared with TRBD1. Germline V lookup: CDR1 SQVTM, CDR2 ANQGSEA. The CDR3 runs to 15 residues. Unmatched junction bases numbered 13, after V lost 7 bases and J lost 6 bases. The DNA of the CDR3 is TGCAGCGCTGTGGGGACAGGGGAGGACAGGGATACGCAGTATTTT. It specifies CSAVGTGEDRDTQYF.

A note on this clonotype: An end of the junction differs from the germline gene, which may be a read error. The chain employs TRBV20-1 and TRBJ1-4, with TRBD1 identical over 7 bases. This CDR3 has 15 residues. Germline V gene sequence: CDR1 DFQATT, CDR2 SNEGSKA (reference sequence). The CDR3 nucleotides read TGCAGTGCCCCTGGGGGACAGTTCGGGGATGAAAAACGGTTTTTT. Encoded protein: CSAPGGQFGDEKRFF.

The chain uses TRBV7-3 and TRBJ2-1; 12 bases are a match to TRBD2. The germline V gene has CDR1 SGHTA and CDR2 FQGTGA. Trimming cost V 5 bases and J 6 bases; bases outside gene matches: 5. The CDR3 has 15 residues. Here the CDR3 DNA reads TGTGCCAGCAGCCGACTAGCGGGAGTCGTCAATGAGCAGTTCTTC. Its translation is CASSRLAGVVNEQFF.

This rearrangement joins TRBV7-9 to TRBJ2-1; 9 bases match TRBD1. V shed 4 bases and J 9 bases; nucleotides not matched to a gene: 4. CDR3 length: 13 residues. Germline V gene data show CDR1 as SEHNR and CDR2 as FQNEAQ (reference sequence). Here the CDR3 reads CASSSQGASEQFF. Here the CDR3 DNA reads TGTGCCAGCAGCTCACAGGGGGCGAGTGAGCAGTTCTTC.

In this sample, this clonotype turned up a few times. This chain uses TRBV29-1 with TRBJ2-3; D is unresolved. V lost 8 bases, J lost 2 bases, and 14 bases lay in between. The CDR3 contains 13 residues. Germline V CDR1 and CDR2: SQVTM, ANQGSEA. The CDR3 DNA reads TGCAGCTTAATCAGACCGCTCACAGATACGCAGTATTTT. It yields the protein CSLIRPLTDTQYF.

This clonotype was seen a few times. V and J are TRBV29-1 and TRBJ2-7; the match to TRBD1 covers 9 bases. Unmatched junction bases numbered 7, after V lost 8 bases and J lost 5 bases. CDR1 SQVTM and CDR2 ANQGSEA come from the germline V gene. This CDR3 has 12 amino acids. The CDR3, as DNA: TGCAGCTTCCGACAGGGGGTTAACGAGCAGTACTTC. As protein: CSFRQGVNEQYF.

The rearrangement links TRBV7-2 to TRBJ2-1; D might be TRBD1 (6 bases). The V gene's germline CDR1 is SGHTA and CDR2 FQGNSA. There are 15 residues in the CDR3. Trimming shortened V by 4 bases and J by 0 bases, and 10 bases separated the two germline ends. CDR3 bases: TGTGCCAGCAGCTCGGACAGTAGCTCCTACAATGAGCAGTTCTTC. Translation gives CASSSDSSSYNEQFF. The variable domain in full, completed from reference TRBV7-2 and TRBJ2-1, reads GAGVSQSPSNKVTEKGKDVELRCDPISGHTALYWYRQSLGQGLEFLIYFQGNSAPDKSGLPSDRFSAERTGGSVSTLTIQRTQQEDSAVYLCASSSDSSSYNEQFFGPGTRLTVL.

The CDR3 sequence is CASSYARRGTLDEQFF. CDR3 sequence (DNA): TGTGCCAGCAGTTACGCCCGGAGGGGAACACTGGATGAGCAGTTCTTC. The chain is built from TRBV6-5 and TRBJ2-1; maybe TRBD2 (6 bases). V was clipped by 2 bases and J by 8 bases, with 19 bases between them. Looked up from germline, CDR1 is MNHEY and CDR2 is SVGAGI. This CDR3 has 16 amino acids.

The chain joins TRBV20-1 to TRBJ1-1, with D possibly matching TRBD1 (5 bases). V lost 2 bases and J lost 8, with 15 bases in between. The germline V gene encodes CDR1 DFQATT and CDR2 SNEGSKA (reference sequence). This CDR3 has 13 amino acids. CDR3 loop: CSARRGQGGEAFF. Written as DNA, the CDR3 is TGCAGTGCTAGAAGGGGCCAGGGAGGAGAAGCTTTCTTT.

This clonotype turned up a few times. This chain joins TRBV7-9 and TRBJ2-1, with D possibly being TRBD1 (5 bases). Germline V CDR1 and CDR2: SEHNR, FQNEAQ (reference sequence). The V gene lost 0 bases and the J gene lost 2 bases, with 8 bases spanning the gap. The CDR3 sequence is 15 residues long. The CDR3 region has the DNA TGTGCCAGCAGCTTAGCCCAGGGAACCTACAATGAGCAGTTCTTC. Translated, it gives CASSLAQGTYNEQFF.

V usage is TRBV27 and J usage is TRBJ2-7, with 8 positions matching TRBD2. This CDR3 spans 16 amino acids. Germline assignment: CDR1 MNHEY and CDR2 SMNVEV (reference sequence). The V segment lost 8 bases and the J segment 3 bases; nucleotides outside the gene matches: 15. The CDR3 DNA sequence: TGTGCCAGCGCATCCCCGGGGGGGTTTGCTCGCTACGAGCAGTACTTC. Protein: CASASPGGFARYEQYF.

A few counts support this clonotype. The V and J genes are TRBV12-3 or TRBV12-4 and TRBJ1-6, with D unclear. Trimming stripped 1 base from V and 7 bases from J, with 5 bases between. This CDR3 region has 13 residues. CDR3 bases: TGTGCCAGCAGTTTAGTAGGGAATTCACCCCTCCACTTT. Translated, it gives CASSLVGNSPLHF.

This chain's CDR3 is CASSFPLAGAGNEQFF. CDR3 nucleotides: TGTGCCAGCAGCTTCCCACTAGCGGGAGCCGGAAATGAGCAGTTCTTC. This rearrangement joins TRBV6-5 to TRBJ2-1, with 11 positions matching TRBD2. This CDR3 comprises 16 residues. The V and J ends lost 6 bases and 7 bases, in that order; junction bases with no gene match: 11. From germline, CDR1 is MNHEY and CDR2 SVGAGI.

The chain couples TRBV7-9 to TRBJ2-3, with D possibly being TRBD2 (5 bases). Trimming pared 5 bases from V and 5 bases from J, leaving 17 bases between. Germline-derived CDR1 and CDR2 are SEHNR and FQNEAQ (reference sequence). CDR3 size: 15 residues. This CDR3 is CASSTGMTGGDTQYF. The CDR3 region has the DNA TGTGCCAGCAGCACCGGGATGACTGGAGGAGATACGCAGTATTTT.

This clonotype has just a few counts. V gene TRBV3-1 combines with J gene TRBJ2-5; TRBD1 matches 7 bases. Per the germline V gene, CDR1 is LGHDT and CDR2 is YNNKEL (reference sequence). Trimming at V came to 0 bases and at J to 1 base, leaving 2 bases not matched to a gene. There are 15 residues in the CDR3. The CDR3 loop is CASSQEGQSQETQYF. In DNA form, the CDR3 reads TGTGCCAGCAGCCAAGAGGGACAGAGCCAAGAGACCCAGTACTTC.

The chain uses TRBV6-6 and TRBJ2-7; D remains unclear. Gene TRBJ2-5 matches the end of the DNA better, so the J call may be wrong. The germline gives CDR1 MNHNY, CDR2 SVGAGI (reference sequence). The CDR3 is 11 residues long. CDR3 loop: CASGRRETQYF. CDR3 bases: TGTGCCAGCGGGCGGCGGGAGACCCAGTACTTC.

This clonotype was counted a few times. This rearrangement joins TRBV9 to TRBJ2-5; unclear D gene. Between the trimmed V and J ends, which lost 0 bases and 0 bases, there was a span of 12 bases. Germline values: CDR1 SGDLS, CDR2 YYNGEE. The CDR3 spans 16 residues. The CDR3 bases are TGTGCCAGCAGCGTAGGCCAGCAGACATACCAAGAGACCCAGTACTTC. Amino acid sequence: CASSVGQQTYQETQYF.

The J gene is TRBJ2-7, the V gene TRBV7-2, with 7 bases lining up with TRBD2. The CDR3 is 15 residues long. Germline CDR1 and CDR2: SGHTA and FQGNSA. V shed 4 bases, J shed 6 bases, and the junction held 12 bases outside the gene matches. CDR3 in amino acids: CASSSGGSSTCEQYF. DNA of the CDR3: TGTGCCAGCAGCTCCGGGGGGAGTTCCACCTGCGAGCAGTACTTC.

The chain uses TRBV28 and TRBJ2-7; D not resolved. The CDR3 runs 15 residues. Germline values: CDR1 MDHEN, CDR2 SYDVKM. The germline V and J ends were trimmed by 2 bases and 3 bases, with 14 bases remaining between them. The CDR3 loop reads CASSLHIGQYYEQYF. CDR3 bases: TGTGCCAGCAGTTTACATATCGGGCAGTACTACGAGCAGTACTTC.

The gene calls are TRBV2 and TRBJ2-7; 8 positions match TRBD2. The J call could be wrong; TRBJ2-5 is a better fit for the DNA end. CDR3 length: 15 amino acids. CDR1 is SNHLY and CDR2 is FYNNEI in the germline V gene. This chain's CDR3 is CASRTDRRGGETQYF. The CDR3 DNA reads as TGTGCCAGCAGGACGGACAGACGCGGGGGGGAGACCCAGTACTTC.

V gene TRBV5-1 combines with J gene TRBJ2-3; D unclear. Looked up from germline, CDR1 is SGHRS and CDR2 is YFSETQ. V was pared by 4 bases and J by 2 bases, with 11 bases between. There are 14 residues in the CDR3. The CDR3 is CASSIGSNTDTQYF. As DNA, the CDR3 is TGCGCCAGCAGCATAGGGTCTAACACAGATACGCAGTATTTT.

The V gene is TRBV7-9, the J gene TRBJ2-1, with TRBD2 matching 11 bases. The junction had 8 bases not matched to a gene; V was cut back by 5 bases and J by 8 bases. This CDR3 is 15 amino acids long. Looked up from germline, CDR1 is SEHNR and CDR2 is FQNEAQ (reference sequence). CDR3 DNA: TGTGCCAGCAGCCTTTTAGCGGGGGGGCTGGATGAGCAGTTCTTC. This translates into CASSLLAGGLDEQFF. The entire variable domain, with the rest obtained from reference TRBV7-9 and TRBJ2-1, is as follows: DTGVSQNPRHKITKRGQNVTFRCDPISEHNRLYWYRQTLGQGPEFLTYFQNEAQLEKSRLLSDRFSAERPKGSFSTLEIQRTEQGDSAMYLCASSLLAGGLDEQFFGPGTRLTVL.

V and J are TRBV4-1 and TRBJ1-1; TRBD1 matches 7 bases. The trim removed 2 bases at V and 6 bases at J, leaving 12 bases unmatched. Germline V gene data show CDR1 as MGHRA and CDR2 as YSYEKL. CDR3 length: 16 residues. This CDR3 reads CASSQTPAEGAAEAFF. The CDR3 bases are TGCGCCAGCAGCCAAACCCCGGCAGAGGGGGCCGCTGAAGCTTTCTTT.

This clonotype showed up just a few times. The chain couples TRBV4-3 to TRBJ2-7; 12 nucleotides align to TRBD1. The germline CDR1 and CDR2 sequences are LGHNA and YSLEER. There are 15 residues in the CDR3. The V and J ends lost 7 bases and 3 bases, in that order; junction bases with no gene match: 7. DNA of the CDR3: TGCGCCAGCACACCCGGGACAGGGGGCTTCTACGAGCAGTACTTC. This sequence encodes CASTPGTGGFYEQYF.

This clonotype was recorded a few times. V usage is TRBV20-1 and J usage is TRBJ2-1, with 10 positions matching TRBD2. The CDR3 length is 16 residues. The ends lost 0 bases at V and 5 bases at J; junction bases unmatched: 7. Germline lookup yields CDR1 DFQATT and CDR2 SNEGSKA (reference sequence). Here the CDR3 reads CSARDSTSGSHNEQFF. The CDR3 region has the DNA TGCAGTGCTAGAGATTCGACTAGCGGGTCCCACAATGAGCAGTTCTTC.

In this sample, this clonotype turned up once. The V gene is TRBV5-1, the J gene TRBJ1-1, with 8 bases lining up with TRBD1. V lost 4 bases and J lost 0; bases outside the gene matches: 14. Looked up from germline, CDR1 is SGHRS and CDR2 is YFSETQ. This CDR3 is 18 amino acids long. The CDR3 reads CASSQRRWDRSMNTEAFF. As DNA, the CDR3 is TGCGCCAGCAGCCAACGACGATGGGACAGGAGCATGAACACTGAAGCTTTCTTT.

The rearrangement links TRBV12-3 or TRBV12-4 to TRBJ2-5; the D is unclear. The V end was cut by 2 bases, the J end by 5 bases, with 12 bases between. This CDR3 is built from 14 residues. The CDR3 loop is CASSLSVGLETQYF. The CDR3 region has the DNA TGTGCCAGCAGTTTAAGTGTAGGGTTGGAGACCCAGTACTTC.

The V and J genes are TRBV29-1 and TRBJ1-2, with D perhaps matching TRBD1 (6 bases). Trimming pared 4 bases from V and 6 bases from J, leaving 12 bases between. This CDR3 is 12 amino acids long. The germline gives CDR1 SQVTM, CDR2 ANQGSEA. The CDR3 region is CSVAGGRDGYTF. CDR3 bases: TGCAGCGTTGCCGGGGGCAGAGATGGCTACACCTTC. Combining the CDR3 with reference TRBV29-1 and TRBJ1-2 gives the whole variable domain SAVISQKPSRDICQRGTSLTIQCQVDSQVTMMFWYRQQPGQSLTLIATANQGSEATYESGFVIDKFPISRPNLTFSTLTVSNMSPEDSSIYLCSVAGGRDGYTFGSGTRLTVV.

This clonotype showed up just a few times. The V gene is TRBV20-1, the J gene TRBJ2-1; 9 bases map to TRBD2. V lost 0 bases, J lost 10 bases, and 10 bases stayed unmatched. Germline CDR1 DFQATT, CDR2 SNEGSKA (reference sequence). CDR3 length: 15 amino acids. The CDR3 protein is CSARDLASGMIEQFF. The CDR3 DNA is TGCAGTGCTAGAGATCTAGCTAGCGGGATGATAGAGCAGTTCTTC.

The chain employs TRBV29-1 and TRBJ2-7, with 10 bases identical to TRBD2. The germline CDR1 and CDR2 sequences are SQVTM and ANQGSEA. With 4 bases clipped from V and 3 bases from J, the junction kept 3 bases outside the gene matches. This CDR3 has 13 residues. In DNA, the CDR3 is TGCAGCGTTGCGGGACTAGCGAGCTACGAGCAGTACTTC. Translated, it gives CSVAGLASYEQYF.